The T cell receptor (beta chain) under discussion was sequenced for a study of beta chain features in type 1 diabetes. Since all of the isolated RNA was reverse transcribed, expressed TCRB transcripts were what got sequenced. The assay was immunoSEQ multiplex PCR, and TCRdb's table has in-frame clones only and misses some. The profile shows over 700,000 clones, under 20% of them singletons. In its sample, this clone was seen a few times. Trimming at V came to 5 bases and at J to 9 bases, leaving 12 bases not matched to a gene. This CDR3 region has 15 residues. Germline CDR1 and CDR2: MNHEY and SMNVEV (reference sequence).

The sequencing input was naive CD4+ T cells from blood. The TCR was taken from a woman aged 18 to 35 in good health. This chain joins TRBV27 and TRBJ1-5, with 8 nucleotides matching TRBD1. The CDR3 DNA reads as TGTGCCAGCAGTCCAATTGGACAGGGTTATGTGCCCCAGCATTTT. Its protein is CASSPIGQGYVPQHF.